The 8 T cell receptor beta chains in this list originate from one sample, sequenced in a study of siplizumab effects on memory and regulatory T cells. Here immunoSEQ multiplex PCR was the method, and the copy in TCRdb shows in-frame clones only, minus some. This repertoire shows 55,000 to 70,000 clones, 85% to 95% found once; its top ten account for 30% to 40%. Sequencing was done on a sample of CD8+ T cells sorted from blood. The source is a human donor in good health.

The chain joins TRBV7-9 to TRBJ2-7; D may be TRBD1 or TRBD2 (5 bases each). The CDR3 contains 15 residues. Germline V gives CDR1 SEHNR, CDR2 FQNEAQ (reference sequence). V was clipped by 5 bases and J by 5 bases, with 19 bases between them. CDR3 nucleotide sequence: TGTGCCAGCAGCACCTTCCCGGCAGGGAGTAACGAGCAGTACTTC. It yields the protein CASSTFPAGSNEQYF.

DNA of the CDR3: TGTGCCTGGAGTGGGGGGACGGCGGGCGATGAGCAGTTCTTC. This sequence encodes CAWSGGTAGDEQFF. The J gene is TRBJ2-1, the V gene TRBV30; D could derive from TRBD1 or TRBD2 (5 bases each). The CDR3 extends over 14 amino acids. V lost 1 base and J lost 8, with 15 bases in between. The germline V gene has CDR1 GTSNPN and CDR2 SVGIG (reference sequence).

Remarks on this clone: Other DNA sequences of this sample code for an identical CDR3. The chain employs TRBV4-3 and TRBJ2-6; no reliable D call. Germline CDR1 and CDR2: LGHNA and YSLEER. CDR3 size: 16 residues. V shed 0 bases and J shed 0 bases, with 6 bases lying between them. CDR3 nucleotide sequence: TGCGCCAGCAGCCAAGAGGGTACCTCTGGGGCCAACGTCCTGACTTTC. Amino acids: CASSQEGTSGANVLTF.

This chain joins TRBV27 and TRBJ1-6; D is uncertain. The ends were cut back, 5 bases at V and 6 bases at J, with 14 bases in the middle. There are 15 residues in the CDR3. Germline loops: CDR1 MNHEY, CDR2 SMNVEV (reference sequence). CDR3 DNA sequence: TGTGCCAGCAGTATGGACGCTGGAGGTAATTCACCCCTCCACTTT. Amino acid sequence: CASSMDAGGNSPLHF.

V gene TRBV27 combines with J gene TRBJ1-1; D is undetermined. The CDR3 covers 13 residues. The germline V gene encodes CDR1 MNHEY and CDR2 SMNVEV (reference sequence). V lost 3 bases and J 5 bases, leaving 10 bases between the germline ends. CDR3 nucleotides: TGTGCCAGCAGTTTTTGGGTTGTTACTGAAGCTTTCTTT. It specifies CASSFWVVTEAFF.

This rearrangement joins TRBV4-1 to TRBJ2-1; the D is unclear. Germline lookup yields CDR1 MGHRA and CDR2 YSYEKL. Trimming took 0 bases from V and 7 from J, leaving 7 bases between them. This CDR3 is built from 13 residues. CDR3 sequence reads: CASSQDRINEQFF. The CDR3 nucleotides read TGCGCCAGCAGCCAAGATAGGATAAATGAGCAGTTCTTC.

The chain combines TRBV28 with TRBJ1-6; the D gene is possibly TRBD1 (5 bases). The V end lost 6 bases, the J end lost 7 bases, and 16 bases lay between the germline ends. Germline V gene sequence: CDR1 MDHEN, CDR2 SYDVKM. CDR3 size: 15 residues. The CDR3 region is CASRPPSTANSPLHF. CDR3 in DNA: TGTGCCAGCAGACCTCCCTCGACAGCCAATTCACCCCTCCACTTT.

The chain couples TRBV5-1 to TRBJ2-2; D gene unclear. Trimming took 4 bases from V and 4 from J, leaving 14 bases between them. The CDR3 length is 15 residues. Germline-derived CDR1 and CDR2 are SGHRS and YFSETQ. CDR3 nucleotide sequence: TGCGCCAGCAGCACCGCGGACGGTACCACCGGGGAGCTGTTTTTT. It specifies CASSTADGTTGELFF. The complete variable domain, with remaining parts taken from reference TRBV5-1 and TRBJ2-2, reads KAGVTQTPRYLIKTRGQQVTLSCSPISGHRSVSWYQQTPGQGLQFLFEYFSETQRNKGNFPGRFSGRQFSNSRSEMNVSTLELGDSALYLCASSTADGTTGELFFGEGSRLTVL.